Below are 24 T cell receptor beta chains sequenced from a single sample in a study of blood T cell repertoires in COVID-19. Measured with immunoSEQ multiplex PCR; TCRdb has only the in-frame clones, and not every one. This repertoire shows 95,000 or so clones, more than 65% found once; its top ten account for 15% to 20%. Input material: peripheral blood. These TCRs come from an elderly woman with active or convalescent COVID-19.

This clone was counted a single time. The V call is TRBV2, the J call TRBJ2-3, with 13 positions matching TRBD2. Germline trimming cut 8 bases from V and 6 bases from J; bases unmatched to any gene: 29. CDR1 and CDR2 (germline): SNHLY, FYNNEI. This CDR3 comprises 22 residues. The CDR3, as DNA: TGTGCCAGCGGGGTTGTCTGGGCAGTTACTCGACTAGCGGGAGGCCCTGGGGATACGCAGTATTTT. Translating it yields CASGVVWAVTRLAGGPGDTQYF.

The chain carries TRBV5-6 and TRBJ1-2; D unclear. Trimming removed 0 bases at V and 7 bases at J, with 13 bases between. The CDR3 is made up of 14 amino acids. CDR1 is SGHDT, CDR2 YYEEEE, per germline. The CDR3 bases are TGTGCCAGCAGCTTGGCCAGTACCGGAGGTGGCTACACCTTC. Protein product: CASSLASTGGGYTF.

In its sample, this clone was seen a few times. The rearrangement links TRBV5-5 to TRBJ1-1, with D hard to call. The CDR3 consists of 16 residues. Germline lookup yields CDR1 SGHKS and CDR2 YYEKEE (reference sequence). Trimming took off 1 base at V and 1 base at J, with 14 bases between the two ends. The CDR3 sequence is CASSLYPRGENTEAFF. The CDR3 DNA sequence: TGTGCCAGCAGCTTGTACCCACGGGGAGAGAACACTGAAGCTTTCTTT.

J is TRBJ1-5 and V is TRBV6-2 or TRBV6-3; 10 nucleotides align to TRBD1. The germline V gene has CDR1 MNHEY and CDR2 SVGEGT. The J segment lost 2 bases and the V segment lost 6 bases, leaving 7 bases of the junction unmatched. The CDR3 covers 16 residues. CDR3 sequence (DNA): TGTGCCAGCAGACCTAGACAGGGGGCGGGCAATCAGCCCCAGCATTTT. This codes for CASRPRQGAGNQPQHF.

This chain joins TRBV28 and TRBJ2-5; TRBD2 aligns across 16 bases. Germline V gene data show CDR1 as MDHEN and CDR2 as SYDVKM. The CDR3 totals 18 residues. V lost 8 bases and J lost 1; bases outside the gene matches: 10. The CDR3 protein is CASSPTGTSGRAQETQYF. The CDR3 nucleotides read TGTGCCAGCTCCCCCACCGGGACTAGCGGGAGGGCCCAAGAGACCCAGTACTTC.

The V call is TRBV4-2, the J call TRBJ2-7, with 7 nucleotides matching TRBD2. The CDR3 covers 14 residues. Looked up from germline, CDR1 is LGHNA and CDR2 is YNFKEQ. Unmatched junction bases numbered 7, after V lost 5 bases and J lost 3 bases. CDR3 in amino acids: CASSSRDYGYEQYF. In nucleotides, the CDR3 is TGTGCCAGCAGCAGCCGGGACTACGGCTACGAGCAGTACTTC.

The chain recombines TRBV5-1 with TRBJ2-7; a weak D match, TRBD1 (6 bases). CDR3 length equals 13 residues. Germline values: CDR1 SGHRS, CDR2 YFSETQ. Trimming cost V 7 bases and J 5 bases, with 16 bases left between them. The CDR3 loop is CASAVQGSDEQYF. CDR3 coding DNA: TGCGCCAGCGCGGTGCAGGGGTCGGACGAGCAGTACTTC.

The CDR3 DNA reads as TGTGCCAGCAGTTTATTACGTGACAGTGAAGCTTTCTTT. As protein: CASSLLRDSEAFF. V is TRBV27 and J is TRBJ1-1; a possible D gene is TRBD1 (5 bases). Germline CDR1 MNHEY, CDR2 SMNVEV (reference sequence). Trimming shortened V by 1 base and J by 7 bases, and 10 bases separated the two germline ends. The CDR3 is 13 amino acids.

CDR3 sequence reads: CSVSGLLHESEAFF. The CDR3 DNA sequence: TGCAGCGTATCGGGACTCTTGCATGAGTCTGAAGCTTTCTTT. The chain couples TRBV29-1 to TRBJ1-1, with D perhaps TRBD1 (5 bases). There are 14 residues in the CDR3. Germline-derived CDR1 and CDR2 are SQVTM and ANQGSEA. The V end lost 6 bases, the J end lost 6 bases, and 20 bases lay between the germline ends. The whole variable domain, filled in from reference TRBV29-1 and TRBJ1-1, reads SAVISQKPSRDICQRGTSLTIQCQVDSQVTMMFWYRQQPGQSLTLIATANQGSEATYESGFVIDKFPISRPNLTFSTLTVSNMSPEDSSIYLCSVSGLLHESEAFFGQGTRLTVV.

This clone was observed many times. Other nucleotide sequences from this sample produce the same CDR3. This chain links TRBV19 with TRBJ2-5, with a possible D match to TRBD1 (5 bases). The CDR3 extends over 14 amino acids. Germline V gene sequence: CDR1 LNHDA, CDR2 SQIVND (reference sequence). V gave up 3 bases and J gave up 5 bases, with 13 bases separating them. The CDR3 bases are TGTGCCAGTAGTATTTTGGGGCTGGAGGAGACCCAGTACTTC. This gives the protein CASSILGLEETQYF.

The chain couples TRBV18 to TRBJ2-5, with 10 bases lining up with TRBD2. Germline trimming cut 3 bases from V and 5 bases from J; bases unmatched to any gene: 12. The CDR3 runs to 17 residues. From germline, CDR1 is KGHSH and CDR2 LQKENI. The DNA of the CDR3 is TGTGCCAGCTCACCGTCGTCTAGCGGGAGAAGGGGGGAGACCCAGTACTTC. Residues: CASSPSSSGRRGETQYF.

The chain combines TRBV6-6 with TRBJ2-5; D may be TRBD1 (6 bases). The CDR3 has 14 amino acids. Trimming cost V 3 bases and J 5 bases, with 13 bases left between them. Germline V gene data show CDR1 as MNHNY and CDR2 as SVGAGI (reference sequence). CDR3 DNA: TGTGCCAGCAGTTATGCCAGGGGTTCGGAGACCCAGTACTTC. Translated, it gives CASSYARGSETQYF.

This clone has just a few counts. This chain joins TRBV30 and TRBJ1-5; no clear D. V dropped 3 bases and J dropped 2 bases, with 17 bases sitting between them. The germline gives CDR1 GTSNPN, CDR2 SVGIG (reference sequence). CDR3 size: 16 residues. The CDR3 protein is CAWSRRLAMGNQPQHF. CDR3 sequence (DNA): TGTGCCTGGAGCCGTCGCTTGGCAATGGGCAATCAGCCCCAGCATTTT.

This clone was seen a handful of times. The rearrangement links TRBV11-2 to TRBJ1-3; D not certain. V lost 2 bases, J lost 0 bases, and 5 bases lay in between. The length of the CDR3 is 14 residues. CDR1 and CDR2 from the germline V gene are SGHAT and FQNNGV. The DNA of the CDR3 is TGTGCCAGCAGCTTACTCCGCTCTGGAAACACCATATATTTT. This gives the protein CASSLLRSGNTIYF.

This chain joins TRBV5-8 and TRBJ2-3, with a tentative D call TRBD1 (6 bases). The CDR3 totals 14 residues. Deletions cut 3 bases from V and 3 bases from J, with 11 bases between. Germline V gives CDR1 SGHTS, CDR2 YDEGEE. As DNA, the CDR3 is TGTGCCAGCAGCTCGGGACATCTTACAGATACGCAGTATTTT. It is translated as CASSSGHLTDTQYF.

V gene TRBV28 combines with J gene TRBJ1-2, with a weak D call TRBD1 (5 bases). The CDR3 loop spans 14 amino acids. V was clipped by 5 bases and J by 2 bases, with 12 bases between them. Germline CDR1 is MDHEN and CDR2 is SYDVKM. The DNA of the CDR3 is TGTGCCAGCAGTATGGCAGGGTCCAACTATGGCTACACCTTC. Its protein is CASSMAGSNYGYTF.

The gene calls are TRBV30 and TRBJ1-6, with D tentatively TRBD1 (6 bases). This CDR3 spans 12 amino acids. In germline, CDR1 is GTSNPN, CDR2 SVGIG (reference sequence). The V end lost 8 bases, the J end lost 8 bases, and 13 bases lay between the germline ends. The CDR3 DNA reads TGTGCCGAGAACAGGGATGATTCACCCCTCCACTTT. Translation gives CAENRDDSPLHF.

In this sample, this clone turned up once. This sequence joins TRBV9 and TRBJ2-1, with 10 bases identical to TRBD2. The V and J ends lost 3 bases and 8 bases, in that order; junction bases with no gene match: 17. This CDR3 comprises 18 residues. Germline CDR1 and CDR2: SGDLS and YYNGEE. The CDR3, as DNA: TGTGCCAGCAGCGAAGTCGCGACGGGCCTAGCGGGAGTTCATGAGCAGTTCTTC. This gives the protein CASSEVATGLAGVHEQFF.

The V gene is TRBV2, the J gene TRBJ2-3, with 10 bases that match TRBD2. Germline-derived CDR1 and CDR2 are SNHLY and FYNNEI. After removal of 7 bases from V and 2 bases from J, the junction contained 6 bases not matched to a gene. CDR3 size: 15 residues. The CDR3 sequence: CASTPTSGFTDTQYF. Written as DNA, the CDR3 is TGTGCCAGCACTCCGACTAGCGGGTTCACAGATACGCAGTATTTT.

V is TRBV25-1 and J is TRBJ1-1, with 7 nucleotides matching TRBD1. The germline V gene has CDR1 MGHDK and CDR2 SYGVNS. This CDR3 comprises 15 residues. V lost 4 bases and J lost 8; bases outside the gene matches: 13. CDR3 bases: TGTGCCAGCAGTGCCCGGACAGGCCCTACTAGCGAAGCTTTCTTT. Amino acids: CASSARTGPTSEAFF.

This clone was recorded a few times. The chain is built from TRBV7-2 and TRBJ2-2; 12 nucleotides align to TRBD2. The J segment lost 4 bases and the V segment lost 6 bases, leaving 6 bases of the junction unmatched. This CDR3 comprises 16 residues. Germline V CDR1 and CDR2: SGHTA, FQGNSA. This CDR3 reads CASSPTSGRITGELFF. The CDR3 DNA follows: TGTGCCAGCAGTCCAACTAGCGGGAGGATCACCGGGGAGCTGTTTTTT.

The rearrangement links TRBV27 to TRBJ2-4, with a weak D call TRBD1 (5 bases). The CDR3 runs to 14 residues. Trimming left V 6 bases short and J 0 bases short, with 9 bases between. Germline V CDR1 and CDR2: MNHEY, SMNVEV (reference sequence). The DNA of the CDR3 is TGTGCCAGCAGGACAGAACTAGCCAAAAACATTCAGTACTTC. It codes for CASRTELAKNIQYF.

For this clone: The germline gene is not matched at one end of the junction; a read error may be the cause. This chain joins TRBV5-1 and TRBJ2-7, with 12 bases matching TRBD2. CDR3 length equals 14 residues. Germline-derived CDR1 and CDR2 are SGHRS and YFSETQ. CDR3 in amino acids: CASRTTSGGYEQYF. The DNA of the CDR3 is TGTGCCAGCAGAACGACTAGCGGGGGCTACGAGCAGTACTTC.

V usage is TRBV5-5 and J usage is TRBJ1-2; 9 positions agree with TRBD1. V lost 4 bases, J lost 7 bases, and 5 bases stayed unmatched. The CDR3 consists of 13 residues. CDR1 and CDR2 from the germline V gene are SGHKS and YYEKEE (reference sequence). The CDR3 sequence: CASSLGQGPGYTF. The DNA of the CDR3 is TGTGCCAGCAGCCTCGGACAGGGGCCTGGCTACACCTTC.